This note documents a single TCR beta chain sequence. The sample belongs to a study of blood T cell repertoires in COVID-19. About the study: COVID-19 samples from acute and convalescent phases originated in the United States, Italy and Spain. In each case, the material was cDNA or gDNA derived from T cells, B-cell-depleted T cells, or PBMCs.

Germline V gene sequence: CDR1 SQVTM, CDR2 ANQGSEA. Losses at the gene ends were 7 bases for V and 2 bases for J; bases not matched to a gene: 8. The CDR3 is made up of 13 amino acids. In the authors' workflow: Estimation of nucleated cell counts relied on the amplification of reference gene primers. Libraries were prepared by immunoSEQ multiplex PCR; TCRdb keeps only in-frame clonotypes and omits some of them. That table gives V, J and clone size, and the DNA gave D and trimming. The table includes about 240,000 clones, approximately 83% detected once. The TCR was taken from a human donor in a cohort sampled during active COVID-19. The specimen was peripheral blood. The rearrangement uses TRBV29-1 and TRBJ2-7, with 7 bases lining up with TRBD2. The CDR3 DNA reads TGCAGCGCCGTTGGGAGGGGAGCCTACGAGCAGTACTTC. Its translation is CSAVGRGAYEQYF.